The 23 T cell receptor beta chains below all came from one sample that was sequenced in a study of blood T cells in healthy people across ages. A J-beta primer mix and a sample-barcoded 5' primer were used in a second PCR of about 6 to 12 cycles. TCRdb re-analysed the 5' RACE reads in MiXCR, keeping a single row per CDR3 protein. In the table there are under 2 million distinct CDR3 sequences, around 36% of which are singletons. The specimen sequenced was blood. These TCRs come from a woman in her twenties or thirties in good health.

CDR3 amino acids: CASSQVGMARETQYF. The CDR3 DNA reads TGTGCCAGCAGCCAAGTGGGGATGGCGAGGGAGACCCAGTACTTC. The genes are TRBV3-1 and TRBJ2-5, with D unresolved. V lost 1 base and J lost 5, with 14 bases in between. The CDR3 is 15 amino acids. Germline values: CDR1 LGHDT, CDR2 YNNKEL (reference sequence).

The chain uses TRBV10-3 and TRBJ1-5; D remains unclear. Germline loops: CDR1 ENHRY, CDR2 SYGVKD. The CDR3 has 12 residues. With 3 bases removed from V and 9 bases from J, the gap between germline ends came to 9 bases. The DNA for the CDR3 is TGTGCCATCAGTGAACGGGATGGGCCCCAGCATTTT. Protein: CAISERDGPQHF.

This clonotype was seen only once. Mismatch with germline at one junction end may stem from a read error. The V gene is TRBV28, the J gene TRBJ1-2, with 7 bases that match TRBD1. The germline V gene encodes CDR1 MDHEN and CDR2 SYDVKM. The CDR3 is made up of 15 amino acids. In nucleotides, the CDR3 is TGTGCCGGCAGTTTACGAACAGGGGCTAACTATGGCTACACCTTC. Its translation: CAGSLRTGANYGYTF.

There are a few counts of this clonotype. V and J are TRBV4-1 and TRBJ2-5, with 7 bases identical to TRBD2. V shed 0 bases and J 4 bases; nucleotides not matched to a gene: 8. CDR3 size: 16 residues. Germline lookup yields CDR1 MGHRA and CDR2 YSYEKL. The CDR3 loop reads CASSQDYLAVAETQYF. In DNA, the CDR3 is TGCGCCAGCAGCCAAGATTACCTAGCGGTAGCAGAGACCCAGTACTTC.

The chain combines TRBV7-9 with TRBJ1-2; 12 nucleotides align to TRBD1. Trimming cost V 5 bases and J 7 bases; bases outside gene matches: 8. This CDR3 spans 15 amino acids. From germline, CDR1 is SEHNR and CDR2 FQNEAQ (reference sequence). In DNA form, the CDR3 reads TGTGCCAGCAGCCTACAGGGGGACAGGGGGCGTGGCTACACCTTC. It encodes CASSLQGDRGRGYTF.

The V and J genes are TRBV14 and TRBJ2-7; D unclear. V lost 4 bases to trimming and J lost 3 bases, with 13 bases between them. This CDR3 spans 14 amino acids. Germline CDR1 is SGHDN and CDR2 is FVKESK. CDR3 sequence (DNA): TGTGCCAGCAGCCGGCTTGGACGGTTCTACGAGCAGTACTTC. Residues: CASSRLGRFYEQYF. Variable domain in full (rest from reference TRBV14 and TRBJ2-7): EAGVTQFPSHSVIEKGQTVTLRCDPISGHDNLYWYRRVMGKEIKFLLHFVKESKQDESGMPNNRFLAERTGGTYSTLKVQPAELEDSGVYFCASSRLGRFYEQYFGPGTRLTVT.

This clonotype showed up just a few times. V usage is TRBV9 and J usage is TRBJ1-2; tentatively, D is TRBD1 (5 bases). Germline CDR1 and CDR2: SGDLS and YYNGEE. This CDR3 is 13 amino acids long. Trimming cost V 3 bases and J 1 base, with 7 bases left between them. The CDR3 here is CASSGGINYGYTF. In nucleotides, the CDR3 is TGTGCCAGCAGCGGGGGGATTAACTATGGCTACACCTTC.

This clonotype was counted only a few times. The chain couples TRBV20-1 to TRBJ2-1; weak D call: TRBD1 (6 bases). Deletions cut 6 bases from V and 5 bases from J, with 20 bases between. Per the germline V gene, CDR1 is DFQATT and CDR2 is SNEGSKA (reference sequence). The length of the CDR3 is 15 residues. DNA of the CDR3: TGCAGTGCCAGAAAACCCGACAGGTCCGACAATGAGCAGTTCTTC. It translates to CSARKPDRSDNEQFF.

Remarks on this clonotype: It may be a read error: a sequence one base away is much more abundant. The chain joins TRBV5-1 to TRBJ1-1, with D maybe TRBD1 (5 bases). Germline V CDR1 and CDR2: SGHRS, YFSETQ. This CDR3 region has 18 residues. Trimming cost V 0 bases and J 6 bases, with 24 bases left between them. The chain's CDR3 is CASSLGQGYRGVKAEAFF. CDR3 in DNA: TGCGCCAGCAGCTTGGGGCAGGGTTATCGAGGGGTGAAGGCTGAAGCTTTCTTT. The full variable domain, rest sourced from reference TRBV5-1 and TRBJ1-1, is KAGVTQTPRYLIKTRGQQVTLSCSPISGHRSVSWYQQTPGQGLQFLFEYFSETQRNKGNFPGRFSGRQFSNSRSEMNVSTLELGDSALYLCASSLGQGYRGVKAEAFFGQGTRLTVV.

This clonotype appeared a few times. The chain links TRBV18 to TRBJ2-1; TRBD2 might be the D (5 bases). The ends were cut back, 3 bases at V and 8 bases at J, with 11 bases in the middle. The V gene's germline CDR1 is KGHSH and CDR2 LQKENI. This CDR3 spans 13 amino acids. The CDR3 region is CASSPSGKHEQFF. The CDR3 DNA reads TGTGCCAGCTCACCTTCCGGGAAACATGAGCAGTTCTTC.

The gene calls are TRBV20-1 and TRBJ2-1; 8 nucleotides align to TRBD2. CDR1 and CDR2 (germline): DFQATT, SNEGSKA (reference sequence). CDR3 size: 13 residues. Unmatched junction bases numbered 6, after V lost 5 bases and J lost 6 bases. The CDR3 DNA follows: TGCAGTGCTGCTGGACTAGCCGGCAATGAGCAGTTCTTC. Translated, it gives CSAAGLAGNEQFF.

The sample holds many counts of this clonotype. The CDR3 sequence is CASSPPLRGPYEQYF. CDR3 nucleotide sequence: TGCGCCAGCAGCCCTCCCCTGAGGGGGCCCTACGAGCAGTACTTC. V is TRBV4-1 and J is TRBJ2-7; 7 positions match TRBD1. The V and J ends lost 4 bases and 2 bases, in that order; junction bases with no gene match: 8. CDR3 length: 15 residues. Germline V CDR1 and CDR2: MGHRA, YSYEKL.

This clonotype was detected many times. The chain uses TRBV29-1 and TRBJ2-3, with D perhaps given as TRBD1 or TRBD2 (5 bases each). V lost 6 bases and J 1 base, leaving 11 bases between the germline ends. The CDR3 extends over 13 amino acids. Germline CDR1 and CDR2: SQVTM and ANQGSEA. CDR3 DNA: TGCAGCGTGGGGGTCACCCGCACAGATACGCAGTATTTT. It yields the protein CSVGVTRTDTQYF.

This rearrangement joins TRBV5-1 to TRBJ1-2; D possibly corresponds to TRBD1 (6 bases). This CDR3 is built from 14 residues. Trimming took off 4 bases at V and 4 bases at J, with 14 bases between the two ends. Germline V gene lookup returns CDR1 SGHRS and CDR2 YFSETQ. CDR3 nucleotide sequence: TGCGCCAGCAGCCCCCCACAGGGCAGCTATGGCTACACCTTC. Translating gives CASSPPQGSYGYTF. The whole variable domain, filled in from reference TRBV5-1 and TRBJ1-2, reads KAGVTQTPRYLIKTRGQQVTLSCSPISGHRSVSWYQQTPGQGLQFLFEYFSETQRNKGNFPGRFSGRQFSNSRSEMNVSTLELGDSALYLCASSPPQGSYGYTFGSGTRLTVV.

This chain connects TRBV29-1 to TRBJ1-2; 8 nucleotides align to TRBD1. J lost 2 bases, V lost 3 bases, and 2 bases had no gene match. This CDR3 has 13 amino acids. The V gene's germline CDR1 is SQVTM and CDR2 ANQGSEA. CDR3 DNA sequence: TGCAGCGTTGATAGGACAGGGAACTATGGCTACACCTTC. The encoded protein is CSVDRTGNYGYTF.

This clonotype was seen more than once but under ten times. This chain joins TRBV4-2 and TRBJ2-7, with no clear D. The length of the CDR3 is 14 residues. The V gene's germline CDR1 is LGHNA and CDR2 YNFKEQ. V was cut by 2 bases and J by 1 base, with 9 bases left in between. In DNA, the CDR3 is TGTGCCAGCAGCCAAATCGGCCAATCCTACGAGCAGTACTTC. This translates into CASSQIGQSYEQYF.

The chain recombines TRBV20-1 with TRBJ2-3, with 9 nucleotides matching TRBD2. V lost 1 base, J lost 2 bases, and 4 bases stayed unmatched. Germline V lookup: CDR1 DFQATT, CDR2 SNEGSKA (reference sequence). The CDR3 runs to 15 residues. CDR3 amino acids: CSARALAGTTDTQYF. The CDR3 DNA reads as TGCAGTGCTAGAGCCCTAGCGGGAACCACAGATACGCAGTATTTT.

This clonotype was detected a few times. The chain is built from TRBV5-6 and TRBJ2-5, with TRBD2 matching 14 bases. The junction had 9 bases not matched to a gene; V was cut back by 0 bases and J by 5 bases. CDR1 and CDR2 from the germline V gene are SGHDT and YYEEEE. The CDR3 runs 18 residues. The CDR3 sequence is CASSLDYEGTSGSETQYF. CDR3 DNA sequence: TGTGCCAGCAGCTTGGATTACGAGGGGACTAGCGGGAGTGAGACCCAGTACTTC.

This clonotype has more than one count but fewer than ten. The rearrangement links TRBV20-1 to TRBJ1-2; possibly TRBD1 for D (5 bases). Trimming removed 1 base from V and 3 bases from J, with 12 bases in between. Germline CDR1 is DFQATT and CDR2 is SNEGSKA (reference sequence). This CDR3 spans 14 amino acids. CDR3: CSARGSGSYYGYTF. DNA of the CDR3: TGCAGTGCTAGAGGATCAGGGTCCTACTATGGCTACACCTTC.

Remarks on this clonotype: Possible read error: a much larger clone is one base away. This rearrangement joins TRBV11-2 to TRBJ1-4, with D maybe TRBD1 (5 bases). The length of the CDR3 is 11 residues. From germline, CDR1 is SGHAT and CDR2 FQNNGV. The CDR3 spells CAGRAIEKLFF. DNA of the CDR3: TGTGCCGGCAGGGCCATTGAAAAACTGTTTTTT.

The table lists this clonotype with many counts. This chain connects TRBV3-1 to TRBJ2-5; 7 positions match TRBD2. CDR3 length: 14 residues. Per the germline V gene, CDR1 is LGHDT and CDR2 is YNNKEL (reference sequence). Trimming took 7 bases from V and 11 from J; bases not matched to a gene: 16. The CDR3: CASMAGTKLGEQYF. The CDR3 coding sequence is TGTGCCAGCATGGCTGGGACTAAACTGGGAGAGCAGTACTTC.

This sequence joins TRBV5-1 and TRBJ2-7, with a tentative D call TRBD1 (8 bases). The CDR3 is made up of 16 amino acids. Per germline, CDR1 SGHRS and CDR2 YFSETQ. Deletions cut 3 bases from V and 0 bases from J, with 16 bases between. The CDR3 DNA is TGCGCCAGCAGCTCGGGAGGACAGGGATTCTCCTACGAGCAGTACTTC. Amino acids: CASSSGGQGFSYEQYF.

The sample holds a few counts of this clonotype. This chain joins TRBV6-1 and TRBJ1-2, with unresolved D. V was clipped by 2 bases and J by 8 bases, with 12 bases between them. The CDR3 sequence is 13 residues long. In germline, CDR1 is MNHNS, CDR2 SASEGT. CDR3 sequence (DNA): TGTGCCAGCAGTGAAAGGCAGCGCGGGGGCTACACCTTC. Encoded protein: CASSERQRGGYTF.